The 12 T cell receptor beta chains given below trace back to one sample, sequenced in a study of blood T cells in healthy people across ages. The authors ran a second PCR of about 7 to 11 cycles using a sample-barcoded 5' primer and a J-beta primer mix. TCRdb reanalysed the 5' RACE reads using MiXCR and keeps one entry per CDR3 protein. Seen here are approximately 760,000 distinct CDR3 sequences, roughly 25% observed once, and the top ten hold just under 9.5%. These records were also assigned to another study, of T cells of mothers and their children.

The material sequenced was blood. The receptors derive from a boy aged 5-17 years in good health.

A few counts support this clonotype. The rearrangement joins TRBV28 to TRBJ2-5; either TRBD1 or TRBD2 may fit D (5 bases each). This CDR3 has 13 residues. Germline V gene sequence: CDR1 MDHEN, CDR2 SYDVKM. The ends were cut back, 8 bases at V and 4 bases at J, with 14 bases in the middle. CDR3 DNA: TGTGCCAGCGCCCTGACTGGGGGAGAGACCCAGTACTTC. Residues: CASALTGGETQYF.

V usage is TRBV29-1 and J usage is TRBJ2-7; 9 bases map to TRBD1. This CDR3 spans 13 amino acids. Germline V gene sequence: CDR1 SQVTM, CDR2 ANQGSEA. V lost 7 bases to trimming and J lost 3 bases; unmatched junction nucleotides: 7. This CDR3 is CSGGQGGYYEQYF. Written as DNA, the CDR3 is TGCAGCGGGGGACAGGGAGGATACTACGAGCAGTACTTC.

This clonotype has only a few counts. The V and J genes are TRBV12-3 or TRBV12-4 and TRBJ1-5, with 8 bases that match TRBD1. The CDR3 covers 12 residues. J lost 11 bases, V lost 4 bases, and 4 bases had no gene match. This chain's CDR3 is CASSSQGGAQHF. The CDR3 DNA reads as TGTGCCAGCAGTTCACAGGGGGGAGCCCAGCATTTT.

The rearrangement joins TRBV5-1 to TRBJ2-1, with D perhaps given as TRBD1 or TRBD2 (5 bases each). Germline V gene sequence: CDR1 SGHRS, CDR2 YFSETQ. This CDR3 has 12 residues. V dropped 5 bases and J dropped 8 bases, with 11 bases sitting between them. CDR3 amino acids: CASRAGSHEQFF. In DNA, the CDR3 is TGCGCCAGCAGAGCAGGGAGCCATGAGCAGTTCTTC.

This clonotype was detected only a few times. This chain joins TRBV9 and TRBJ2-1; 8 bases are shared with TRBD2. V dropped 2 bases and J dropped 7; count of bases not matched to a gene: 5. Germline V gene sequence: CDR1 SGDLS, CDR2 YYNGEE. This CDR3 region has 14 residues. CDR3 loop: CASSVASGGNEQFF. CDR3 bases: TGTGCCAGCAGCGTCGCGAGCGGGGGAAATGAGCAGTTCTTC.

This clonotype was seen only a few times. The rearrangement uses TRBV7-2 and TRBJ2-5; a possible D gene is TRBD2 (6 bases). This CDR3 has 16 residues. Germline assignment: CDR1 SGHTA and CDR2 FQGNSA. Trimming took off 5 bases at V and 5 bases at J, with 21 bases between the two ends. In DNA form, the CDR3 reads TGTGCCAGCAGCCTGGCGGGGACCCCCTCCGTGGAGACCCAGTACTTC. Its translation: CASSLAGTPSVETQYF.

The chain joins TRBV13 to TRBJ2-2; D ambiguous. This CDR3 is 13 amino acids long. Germline lookup yields CDR1 PRHDT and CDR2 FYEKMQ (reference sequence). With 5 bases removed from V and 7 bases from J, the gap between germline ends came to 11 bases. CDR3 loop: CASSLDTDGELFF. The CDR3, as DNA: TGTGCCAGCAGCCTTGACACAGACGGGGAGCTGTTTTTT.

This clonotype was detected only a few times. V usage is TRBV4-3 and J usage is TRBJ2-5, with D possibly being TRBD1 or TRBD2 (5 bases each). Trimming took 2 bases from V and 1 from J, leaving 11 bases between them. Germline CDR1 and CDR2: LGHNA and YSLEER. The CDR3 sequence is 15 residues long. CDR3 protein: CASSQYRGTQETQYF. The CDR3 region has the DNA TGCGCCAGCAGCCAATACCGGGGCACCCAAGAGACCCAGTACTTC.

The chain has TRBV11-3 and TRBJ2-1, with D tentatively TRBD1 or TRBD2 (5 bases each). From germline, CDR1 is SGHNT and CDR2 YENEEA. Trimming took 3 bases from V and 9 from J, leaving 21 bases between them. The CDR3 runs to 16 residues. The CDR3 sequence is CASSLGLGRSSGEQFF. The DNA for the CDR3 is TGTGCCAGCAGCTTGGGCCTGGGACGTAGCAGTGGTGAGCAGTTCTTC.

The sample holds a few counts of this clonotype. The V gene is TRBV19, the J gene TRBJ2-2; a weak D match, TRBD2 (6 bases). The germline CDR1 and CDR2 sequences are LNHDA and SQIVND (reference sequence). CDR3 length: 17 amino acids. V lost 4 bases to trimming and J lost 2 bases, with 17 bases between them. For the CDR3, the DNA is TGTGCCAGTAGTACCAGGGACTCCTTGTCTAACACCGGGGAGCTGTTTTTT. Translating gives CASSTRDSLSNTGELFF. Supplemented by reference TRBV19 and TRBJ2-2, the full variable domain reads DGGITQSPKYLFRKEGQNVTLSCEQNLNHDAMYWYRQDPGQGLRLIYYSQIVNDFQKGDIAEGYSVSREKKESFPLTVTSAQKNPTAFYLCASSTRDSLSNTGELFFGEGSRLTVL.

The chain is built from TRBV29-1 and TRBJ1-1, with D perhaps TRBD1 (5 bases). Per germline, CDR1 SQVTM and CDR2 ANQGSEA. The CDR3 sequence is 12 residues long. The CDR3 region is CSSAGFNTEAFF. The CDR3 nucleotides read TGCAGTTCAGCAGGGTTTAACACTGAAGCTTTCTTT.

This clonotype has just a few counts. V and J are TRBV7-9 and TRBJ1-3; possibly TRBD1 for D (5 bases). V lost 5 bases and J lost 2, with 16 bases in between. CDR3 size: 16 residues. Per germline, CDR1 SEHNR and CDR2 FQNEAQ (reference sequence). CDR3 bases: TGTGCCAGCAGCGCAGGGAGGGCAGGGACTGGAAACACCATATATTTT. It is translated as CASSAGRAGTGNTIYF.